This TCR beta chain was captured in a study of blood T cell repertoires in COVID-19. Study overall: Specimens from acute and convalescent COVID-19 originated in the United States, Italy and Spain. Sample material is recorded as cDNA or gDNA derived from T cells, B-cell-depleted T cells, or PBMCs.

On this clone: The same CDR3 can be traced to other DNA sequences in this sample.

Per the original data handling: Scientists estimated how many nucleated cells there were by amplifying reference gene primers. Clones were sequenced by immunoSEQ multiplex PCR, and TCRdb holds only the in-frame ones, with some missing. V and J calls and clone size are given by that table; D and trimming were obtained from the DNA. The table lists approximately 350,000 clones, around 83% of them singletons. The germline V gene encodes CDR1 SGHRS and CDR2 YFSETQ. CDR3 length: 13 residues. V was clipped by 0 bases and J by 4 bases, with 5 bases between them. The J gene is TRBJ1-5, the V gene TRBV5-1, with TRBD1 as a possible D gene (5 bases). The clonotype originates from a man between 25 and 39 years old with active or convalescent COVID-19. Sequenced: peripheral blood. The CDR3 reads CASSLAGNQPQHF. The CDR3 nucleotides read TGCGCCAGCAGCTTGGCAGGGAATCAGCCCCAGCATTTT.